This T cell receptor beta chain was sequenced for a study of CD8+ T cells in alopecia areata. The germline V gene has CDR1 MGHRA and CDR2 YSYEKL. The length of the CDR3 is 15 residues. The V end was cut by 2 bases, the J end by 3 bases, with 12 bases between. After isolation, RNA underwent reverse transcription to generate cDNA as the sequencing template. Clones were sequenced by immunoSEQ multiplex PCR, and TCRdb holds only the in-frame ones, with some missing. The data show approximately 98,000 clones, under 60% seen once. The sequenced material came from NKG2D-low CD8+ T cells sorted from blood. This chain links TRBV4-1 with TRBJ2-3, with D tentatively TRBD2 (6 bases). The clonotype originates from a human donor with alopecia areata. The CDR3 loop reads CASSQCCGATDTQYF. CDR3 DNA sequence: TGCGCCAGCAGCCAATGTTGCGGGGCAACAGATACGCAGTATTTT.